This record concerns one TCR beta chain sequence. The antigen remains undetermined. These data are taken from a study of identical twins. Findings and limits, study-wide: There is a chance that invariant MAIT and iNKT cells partially muddied zero-insertion analyses.

CDR3 size: 15 residues. One entry per CDR3 protein, called by TCRdb with MiXCR from the 5' RACE reads. The table includes a few hundred thousand distinct CDR3 sequences, roughly 15% detected once. This same sample was also taken into another study, of yellow fever vaccine responses in identical twins.

This TCR came from a woman aged 18 to 35 in good health. The sequencing sample was made of CD4+ T cells sorted from blood. The J gene is TRBJ2-1, the V gene TRBV21-1. TRBV21-1 is given as a pseudogene. CDR3 coding DNA: TGTGCCAGAACTTACAACAGTGCCATCTACAATGAGCAGTTCTTC. The encoded protein is CARTYNSAIYNEQFF.